The 26 T cell receptor beta chains in this list originate from one sample, sequenced in a study of T cells in Graves' hyperthyroidism and ophthalmopathy. Regions amplified from RNA transcripts were the TCR beta CDR3 regions. First-round RT-PCR with HTBI primers amplified the TCR CDR3 region. From the multiplex PCR reads, TCRdb called clonotypes with MiXCR, one entry per CDR3 protein. There are about 640,000 distinct CDR3 sequences in the sample; about 20% occur only once, and 30% to 40% lies in the top ten. The sample taken for sequencing was blood. The receptors here all came from a man aged 25 to 40 with Graves' ophthalmopathy.

This rearrangement joins TRBV7-2 to TRBJ2-5; D may correspond to TRBD1 or TRBD2 (5 bases each). V shed 0 bases and J shed 5 bases, with 13 bases lying between them. Germline lookup yields CDR1 SGHTA and CDR2 FQGNSA. The CDR3 contains 15 residues. Here the CDR3 reads CASSLAGAGTETQYF. CDR3 sequence (DNA): TGTGCCAGCAGCTTAGCCGGGGCAGGGACGGAGACCCAGTACTTC.

The chain uses TRBV20-1 and TRBJ1-2; D ambiguous. CDR1 is DFQATT, CDR2 SNEGSKA, per germline (reference sequence). Trimming took off 7 bases at V and 5 bases at J, with 11 bases between the two ends. This CDR3 contains 11 residues. DNA of the CDR3: TGCAGTGTCCATGGTCCGTATGGCTACACCTTC. This encodes CSVHGPYGYTF.

This clonotype was picked up a small number of times. This chain links TRBV28 with TRBJ2-2; D gene unclear. Germline-derived CDR1 and CDR2 are MDHEN and SYDVKM. The CDR3 loop spans 15 amino acids. Trimming removed 7 bases at V and 0 bases at J, with 12 bases between. The CDR3: CASTPEDSNTGELFF. CDR3 sequence (DNA): TGTGCCAGCACTCCCGAGGATTCGAACACCGGGGAGCTGTTTTTT.

This clonotype was seen a handful of times. This rearrangement joins TRBV9 to TRBJ2-7, with D unclear. This CDR3 is 14 amino acids long. With 0 bases removed from V and 0 bases from J, the gap between germline ends came to 7 bases. CDR1 is SGDLS and CDR2 is YYNGEE in the germline V gene. CDR3 in amino acids: CASSVAQTSYEQYF. The CDR3 nucleotides are TGTGCCAGCAGCGTAGCACAGACCTCCTACGAGCAGTACTTC.

A word on this clonotype: The conserved closing phenylalanine or tryptophan is absent in this CDR3, likely reflecting a read error. The chain joins TRBV27 to TRBJ2-5; D possibly corresponds to TRBD2 (6 bases). The CDR3 has 13 residues. The germline V and J ends were trimmed by 4 bases and 1 base, with 7 bases remaining between them. CDR1 MNHEY and CDR2 SMNVEV come from the germline V gene (reference sequence). CDR3: CASSYSGQETQYL. The DNA for the CDR3 is TGTGCCAGCAGTTATAGCGGCCAAGAGACCCAGTACCTC.

V gene TRBV7-2 combines with J gene TRBJ2-3, with unresolved D. From germline, CDR1 is SGHTA and CDR2 FQGNSA. The CDR3 loop spans 14 amino acids. Trimming stripped 8 bases from V and 0 bases from J, with 12 bases between. CDR3 nucleotide sequence: TGTGCCAGCCGACCTTATCAAAGCACAGATACGCAGTATTTT. Translated, it gives CASRPYQSTDTQYF.

This chain links TRBV6-2 or TRBV6-3 with TRBJ2-5; unclear D gene. This CDR3 contains 15 residues. V dropped 7 bases and J dropped 3 bases, with 18 bases sitting between them. The germline V gene encodes CDR1 MNHEY and CDR2 SVGEGT. CDR3 bases: TGTGCCAGCATCCGAGCTCGAGAGGAGAAAGAGACCCAGTACTTC. Its protein product is CASIRAREEKETQYF.

The rearrangement links TRBV27 to TRBJ1-5; D is ambiguous. Per the germline V gene, CDR1 is MNHEY and CDR2 is SMNVEV (reference sequence). Trimming removed 7 bases from V and 4 bases from J, with 17 bases in between. The CDR3 extends over 15 amino acids. This CDR3 is CASKLRGRDNQPQHF. In nucleotides, the CDR3 is TGTGCCAGCAAATTGCGAGGGAGGGATAATCAGCCCCAGCATTTT.

There are a few counts of this clonotype. The genes are TRBV27 and TRBJ2-1; D is perhaps TRBD2 (6 bases). Germline CDR1 is MNHEY and CDR2 is SMNVEV (reference sequence). V lost 7 bases, J lost 6 bases, and 19 bases lay in between. The CDR3 is 15 amino acids. The CDR3 region has the DNA TGTGCCAGCATGGGGGTGGGGACTCCCCCCAATGAGCAGTTCTTC. It specifies CASMGVGTPPNEQFF.

The rearrangement links TRBV5-1 to TRBJ2-5, with D uncertain. V lost 0 bases and J lost 1, with 7 bases in between. The CDR3 sequence is 14 residues long. Germline V gene data show CDR1 as SGHRS and CDR2 as YFSETQ. The CDR3: CASSLGIGQETQYF. Here the CDR3 DNA reads TGCGCCAGCAGCTTGGGGATAGGCCAAGAGACCCAGTACTTC. The whole variable domain, remainder taken from reference TRBV5-1 and TRBJ2-5, is KAGVTQTPRYLIKTRGQQVTLSCSPISGHRSVSWYQQTPGQGLQFLFEYFSETQRNKGNFPGRFSGRQFSNSRSEMNVSTLELGDSALYLCASSLGIGQETQYFGPGTRLLVL.

This chain joins TRBV30 and TRBJ1-6; no clear D gene. The V gene's germline CDR1 is GTSNPN and CDR2 SVGIG (reference sequence). V was clipped by 1 base and J by 10 bases, with 8 bases between them. There are 12 residues in the CDR3. Here the CDR3 reads CAWSGAESPLHF. The CDR3 bases are TGTGCCTGGAGTGGGGCAGAATCACCCCTCCACTTT.

The chain joins TRBV2 to TRBJ2-4; D possibly corresponds to TRBD2 (6 bases). CDR3 length: 12 amino acids. Germline CDR1 is SNHLY and CDR2 is FYNNEI. Trimming shortened V by 4 bases and J by 6 bases, and 7 bases separated the two germline ends. The CDR3 loop is CASSVGGNIQYF. The CDR3 bases are TGTGCCAGCAGTGTGGGAGGAAACATTCAGTACTTC.

This clonotype was recorded at least ten times. This sequence joins TRBV30 and TRBJ1-1; D is unresolved. The CDR3 is 14 residues long. V shed 1 base and J shed 6 bases, with 15 bases lying between them. Germline assignment: CDR1 GTSNPN and CDR2 SVGIG (reference sequence). CDR3 in amino acids: CAWSGKEGIPEAFF. The DNA of the CDR3 is TGTGCCTGGAGTGGTAAGGAGGGAATTCCTGAAGCTTTCTTT.

The gene calls are TRBV28 and TRBJ2-7; 8 positions agree with TRBD1. The V and J ends lost 4 bases and 2 bases, in that order; junction bases with no gene match: 7. Per the germline V gene, CDR1 is MDHEN and CDR2 is SYDVKM. The CDR3 has 15 residues. CDR3 region: CASSYIPGGTYEQYF. In DNA form, the CDR3 reads TGTGCCAGCAGTTATATCCCAGGGGGCACCTACGAGCAGTACTTC.

A few counts support this clonotype. V usage is TRBV28 and J usage is TRBJ1-2, with TRBD1 as a possible D gene (5 bases). V lost 7 bases, J lost 5 bases, and 20 bases lay in between. The length of the CDR3 is 15 residues. The germline V gene has CDR1 MDHEN and CDR2 SYDVKM. Written as DNA, the CDR3 is TGTGCCAGCACCGCCCCCAGGGACCGAGCATATGGCTACACCTTC. It is translated as CASTAPRDRAYGYTF.

In its sample, this clonotype was seen many times. The rearrangement links TRBV20-1 to TRBJ2-7; D tentatively fits TRBD1 or TRBD2 (6 bases each). CDR3 length: 13 amino acids. Trimming cost V 4 bases and J 6 bases, with 16 bases left between them. The germline CDR1 and CDR2 sequences are DFQATT and SNEGSKA (reference sequence). CDR3 coding DNA: TGCAGTGCTAAATGGGGGGCAACCCTCGAGCAGTACTTC. Encoded protein: CSAKWGATLEQYF.

This clonotype was detected ten times or more. The CDR3 loop reads CASSKAGNLGYTF. As DNA, the CDR3 is TGTGCCAGCAGCAAAGCAGGGAATCTAGGCTACACCTTC. The chain recombines TRBV28 with TRBJ1-2; possibly TRBD1 for D (5 bases). Trimming removed 6 bases at V and 8 bases at J, with 16 bases between. The CDR3 spans 13 residues. Germline CDR1 reads MDHEN; CDR2 reads SYDVKM.

V gene TRBV28 combines with J gene TRBJ2-2, with 7 bases identical to TRBD2. CDR1 is MDHEN and CDR2 is SYDVKM in the germline V gene. Germline trimming cut 6 bases from V and 5 bases from J; bases unmatched to any gene: 3. This CDR3 contains 13 residues. CDR3 amino acids: CASRPGGTGELFF. DNA for the CDR3: TGTGCCAGCAGACCGGGAGGTACCGGGGAGCTGTTTTTT.

J is TRBJ1-1 and V is TRBV3-1, with a possible D match to TRBD1 (5 bases). With 7 bases removed from V and 5 bases from J, the gap between germline ends came to 14 bases. The CDR3 runs to 13 residues. CDR1 is LGHDT and CDR2 is YNNKEL in the germline V gene (reference sequence). CDR3: CASTGRVATEAFF. The CDR3 DNA is TGTGCCAGCACGGGCAGGGTGGCTACTGAAGCTTTCTTT.

In its sample, this clonotype was seen a few times. The rearrangement links TRBV12-5 to TRBJ1-2, with 7 bases fitting TRBD1. The CDR3 runs to 14 residues. The junction had 9 bases not matched to a gene; V was cut back by 6 bases and J by 5 bases. Germline V gene sequence: CDR1 LGHNT, CDR2 FRNRAP. This CDR3 reads CASGVIGTVYGYTF. Written as DNA, the CDR3 is TGTGCTAGTGGGGTGATCGGGACAGTTTATGGCTACACCTTC.

The sample holds a few counts of this clonotype. The CDR3 region is CASSQGVYALETQYF. CDR3 nucleotides: TGCGCCAGCAGCCAAGGGGTTTATGCCCTAGAGACCCAGTACTTC. This chain links TRBV4-1 with TRBJ2-5; D not certain. The CDR3 is made up of 15 amino acids. Per germline, CDR1 MGHRA and CDR2 YSYEKL. V was trimmed by 1 base and J by 4 bases, leaving 13 bases between them.

Only a few counts were recorded for this clonotype. The rearrangement uses TRBV12-3 or TRBV12-4 and TRBJ2-2, with 7 bases that match TRBD1. V was pared by 4 bases and J by 7 bases, with 0 bases of the junction left unmatched. The length of the CDR3 is 12 residues. CDR3 DNA: TGTGCCAGCAGTTCAGGGGGCGGGGAGCTGTTTTTT. The encoded protein is CASSSGGGELFF.

This clonotype appeared many times. This chain uses TRBV20-1 with TRBJ2-2; the match to TRBD2 covers 9 bases. CDR3 length equals 16 residues. V shed 2 bases and J 0 bases; nucleotides not matched to a gene: 4. The germline V gene encodes CDR1 DFQATT and CDR2 SNEGSKA (reference sequence). The DNA of the CDR3 is TGCAGTGCTAGATCAGCGGGAGGTACGAACACCGGGGAGCTGTTTTTT. Amino acids: CSARSAGGTNTGELFF.

V gene TRBV27 combines with J gene TRBJ2-7; 11 bases map to TRBD1. Losses at the gene ends were 5 bases for V and 6 bases for J; bases not matched to a gene: 6. From germline, CDR1 is MNHEY and CDR2 SMNVEV (reference sequence). This CDR3 region has 14 residues. The CDR3 bases are TGTGCCAGCAGTAAGGGACAGGGGGAGGGCGAGCAGTACTTC. Encoded protein: CASSKGQGEGEQYF.

The genes are TRBV28 and TRBJ2-1; D is perhaps TRBD1 (5 bases). V gave up 4 bases and J gave up 9 bases, with 19 bases separating them. Germline assignment: CDR1 MDHEN and CDR2 SYDVKM. The CDR3 covers 15 residues. CDR3 residues: CASSSRTRGSIEQFF. CDR3 sequence (DNA): TGTGCCAGCAGTTCCAGGACAAGGGGCTCCATTGAGCAGTTCTTC.

The gene calls are TRBV13 and TRBJ2-7; a weak D match, TRBD1 (6 bases). The V end lost 4 bases, the J end lost 5 bases, and 18 bases lay between the germline ends. This CDR3 is 15 amino acids long. Germline-derived CDR1 and CDR2 are PRHDT and FYEKMQ (reference sequence). This CDR3 is CASSSSGVSIHEQYF. The CDR3 region has the DNA TGTGCCAGCAGCTCTTCAGGGGTCTCGATCCACGAGCAGTACTTC.